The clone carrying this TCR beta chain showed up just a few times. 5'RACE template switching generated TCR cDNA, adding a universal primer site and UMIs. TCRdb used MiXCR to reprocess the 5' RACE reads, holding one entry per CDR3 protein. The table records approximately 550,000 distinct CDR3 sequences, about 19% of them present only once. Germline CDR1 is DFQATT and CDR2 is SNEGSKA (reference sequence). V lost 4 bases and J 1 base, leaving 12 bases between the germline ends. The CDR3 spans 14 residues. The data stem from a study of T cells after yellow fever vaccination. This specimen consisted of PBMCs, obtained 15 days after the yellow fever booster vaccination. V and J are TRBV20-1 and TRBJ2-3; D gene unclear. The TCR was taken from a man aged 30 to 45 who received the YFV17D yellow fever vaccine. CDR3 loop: CSAISSVRTDTQYF. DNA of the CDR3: TGCAGTGCTATCTCCAGCGTGCGCACAGATACGCAGTATTTT.